One and the same sample provided the 9 T cell receptor beta chains below, sequenced in a study of T cells after yellow fever vaccination. TCRdb redid the calling of the 5' RACE reads with MiXCR, one entry per CDR3 protein. The repertoire holds some 560,000 distinct CDR3 sequences, with around 17% as singletons. The sample consisted of PBMCs, taken about 5 days after the first yellow fever vaccination. Receptors originate from a young man who received the YFV17D yellow fever vaccine.

This clonotype has more than one count but fewer than ten. J is TRBJ2-7 and V is TRBV5-4, with 7 bases aligning to TRBD2. After removal of 2 bases from V and 5 bases from J, the junction contained 7 bases not matched to a gene. The germline V gene has CDR1 SGHNT and CDR2 YYREEE (reference sequence). The CDR3 loop spans 14 amino acids. The CDR3 sequence is CASSFPSGENEQYF. CDR3 nucleotide sequence: TGTGCCAGCAGCTTTCCTAGCGGTGAAAACGAGCAGTACTTC. Complete variable domain (other parts from reference TRBV5-4 and TRBJ2-7): ETGVTQSPTHLIKTRGQQVTLRCSSQSGHNTVSWYQQALGQGPQFIFQYYREEENGRGNFPPRFSGLQFPNYSSELNVNALELDDSALYLCASSFPSGENEQYFGPGTRLTVT.

This clonotype has just a few counts. This sequence joins TRBV7-2 and TRBJ2-3; D is unresolved. This CDR3 contains 16 residues. Germline assignment: CDR1 SGHTA and CDR2 FQGNSA. V was clipped by 5 bases and J by 0 bases, with 15 bases between them. CDR3 sequence reads: CASSQFLAASTDTQYF. The CDR3 region has the DNA TGTGCCAGCAGCCAATTTTTGGCGGCGAGCACAGATACGCAGTATTTT. The whole variable domain, filled in from reference TRBV7-2 and TRBJ2-3, reads GAGVSQSPSNKVTEKGKDVELRCDPISGHTALYWYRQSLGQGLEFLIYFQGNSAPDKSGLPSDRFSAERTGGSVSTLTIQRTQQEDSAVYLCASSQFLAASTDTQYFGPGTRLTVL.

This chain joins TRBV19 and TRBJ2-1, with 9 bases that match TRBD1. Looked up from germline, CDR1 is LNHDA and CDR2 is SQIVND (reference sequence). The CDR3 has 16 residues. V gave up 5 bases and J gave up 9 bases; unmatched junction bases: 14. The CDR3 coding sequence is TGTGCCAGTAGTCCAACCCTCTCGGGACAGGGCGCTGAGCAGTTCTTC. Translating it yields CASSPTLSGQGAEQFF.

DNA for the CDR3: TGTGCCAGCAGCTTCACGCCCGACAGTGATGGGCAGTTCTTC. Its protein product is CASSFTPDSDGQFF. The chain employs TRBV7-2 and TRBJ2-1; possibly TRBD1 for D (5 bases). The ends were cut back, 3 bases at V and 12 bases at J, with 18 bases in the middle. The germline CDR1 and CDR2 sequences are SGHTA and FQGNSA. The length of the CDR3 is 14 residues.

This clonotype came up a few times. This sequence joins TRBV4-3 and TRBJ2-1; 8 positions match TRBD1. Unmatched junction bases numbered 4, after V lost 0 bases and J lost 3 bases. The CDR3 covers 16 residues. Germline V gene lookup returns CDR1 LGHNA and CDR2 YSLEER. CDR3 in amino acids: CASSQDADRDYNEQFF. The CDR3 nucleotides are TGCGCCAGCAGCCAAGATGCGGACAGGGACTACAATGAGCAGTTCTTC.

This clonotype came up a few times. J is TRBJ2-3 and V is TRBV20-1; 11 bases agree with TRBD2. Germline CDR1 reads DFQATT; CDR2 reads SNEGSKA (reference sequence). J was trimmed by 6 bases and V by 8 bases; bases with no gene match: 10. The CDR3 runs to 14 residues. In DNA form, the CDR3 reads TGCAGTCCCGCGAATAGCGGGGGGGCGGATACGCAGTATTTT. It encodes CSPANSGGADTQYF.

The rearrangement links TRBV7-3 to TRBJ1-1, with D unresolved. The germline CDR1 and CDR2 sequences are SGHTA and FQGTGA. The CDR3 is 13 amino acids. V was pared by 3 bases and J by 8 bases, with 13 bases between. The CDR3 here is CASSFSDRTEAFF. The CDR3, as DNA: TGTGCCAGCAGCTTCTCTGATCGGACCGAAGCTTTCTTT.

CDR3 sequence reads: CAISDNDRVGDTQYF. CDR3 DNA: TGTGCCATCAGTGACAACGACAGGGTAGGAGATACGCAGTATTTT. The J gene is TRBJ2-3, the V gene TRBV10-3; TRBD1 matches at 7 bases. Trimming at V came to 3 bases and at J to 5 bases, leaving 8 bases not matched to a gene. This CDR3 is built from 15 residues. Germline-derived CDR1 and CDR2 are ENHRY and SYGVKD.

In its sample, this clonotype was seen a few times. The V call is TRBV20-1, the J call TRBJ1-3; 9 positions match TRBD1. The CDR3 consists of 14 residues. Per the germline V gene, CDR1 is DFQATT and CDR2 is SNEGSKA (reference sequence). V was clipped by 6 bases and J by 2 bases; unmatched bases: 5. CDR3 sequence reads: CSAPDRGAGNTIYF. In DNA, the CDR3 is TGCAGTGCACCCGACAGGGGGGCTGGAAACACCATATATTTT.